This TCR beta chain comes out of a study of cytomegalovirus exposure and HLA in healthy donors. Study-wide context: There were roughly 110 million unique TCR beta sequences, drawn from about 179 million T cells, in an earlier analysis.

Trimming removed 0 bases at V and 4 bases at J, with 15 bases between. CDR3 length: 16 residues. CDR1 and CDR2 (germline): MGHRA, YSYEKL. General study findings and limits: The majority of TCR sequences were rare, yet some public TCRs appeared in many donors. Data from an earlier analysis indicated that most TCR beta V segments were productive either about 87% or about 30% of the time.

The PCR had 60 Vbeta and 13 Jbeta primers. The assay was immunoSEQ multiplex PCR, and TCRdb's table has in-frame clones only and misses some. The profile shows 150,000 to 200,000 clones, around 79% of them singletons. Regarding this clone: The antigen is undetermined.

This clonotype originated in a woman in her twenties or thirties in good health and CMV-seropositive. The chain employs TRBV4-1 and TRBJ1-2; D possibly corresponds to TRBD1 (5 bases). Sequenced sample: PBMCs. The CDR3 DNA reads TGCGCCAGCAGCCAAGATCGAGGACAAGACCTCTATGGCTACACCTTC. It codes for CASSQDRGQDLYGYTF.